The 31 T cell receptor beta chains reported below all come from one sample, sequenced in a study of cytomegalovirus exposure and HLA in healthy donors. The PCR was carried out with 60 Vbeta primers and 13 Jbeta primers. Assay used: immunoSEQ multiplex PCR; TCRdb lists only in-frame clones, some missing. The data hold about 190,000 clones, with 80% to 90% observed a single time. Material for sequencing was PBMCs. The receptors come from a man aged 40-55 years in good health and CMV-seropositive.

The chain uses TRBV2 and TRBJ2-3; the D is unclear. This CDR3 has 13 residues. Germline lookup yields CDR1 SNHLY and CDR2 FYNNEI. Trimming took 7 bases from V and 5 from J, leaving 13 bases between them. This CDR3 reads CASMLQLLDTQYF. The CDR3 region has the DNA TGTGCCAGCATGTTACAGCTCTTAGATACGCAGTATTTT.

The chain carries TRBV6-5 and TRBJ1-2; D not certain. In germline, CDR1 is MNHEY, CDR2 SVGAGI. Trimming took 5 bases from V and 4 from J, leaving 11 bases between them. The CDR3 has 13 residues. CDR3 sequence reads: CASSPRGFYGYTF. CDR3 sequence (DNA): TGTGCCAGCAGTCCTCGCGGATTCTATGGCTACACCTTC.

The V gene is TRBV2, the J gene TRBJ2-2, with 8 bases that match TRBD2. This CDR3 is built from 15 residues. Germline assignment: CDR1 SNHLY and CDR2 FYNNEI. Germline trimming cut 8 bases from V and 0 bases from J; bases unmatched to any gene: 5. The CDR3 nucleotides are TGTGCCAGCTTACCGGGACTAGCGAACACCGGGGAGCTGTTTTTT. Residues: CASLPGLANTGELFF.

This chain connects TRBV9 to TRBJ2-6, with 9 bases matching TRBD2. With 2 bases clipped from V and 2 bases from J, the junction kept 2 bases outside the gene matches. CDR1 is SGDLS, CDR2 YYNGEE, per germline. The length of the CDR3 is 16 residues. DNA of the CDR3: TGTGCCAGCAGCGTTGGCGGGGGGGCTGGGGCCAACGTCCTGACTTTC. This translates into CASSVGGGAGANVLTF.

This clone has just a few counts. CDR3 sequence: CASSTGSLVEQYF. As DNA, the CDR3 is TGTGCCAGCAGTACAGGGAGTCTGGTCGAGCAGTACTTC. This chain joins TRBV6-6 and TRBJ2-7; a weak D match, TRBD1 (6 bases). The CDR3 extends over 13 amino acids. Germline V gene sequence: CDR1 MNHNY, CDR2 SVGAGI (reference sequence). V gave up 5 bases and J gave up 6 bases, with 14 bases separating them.

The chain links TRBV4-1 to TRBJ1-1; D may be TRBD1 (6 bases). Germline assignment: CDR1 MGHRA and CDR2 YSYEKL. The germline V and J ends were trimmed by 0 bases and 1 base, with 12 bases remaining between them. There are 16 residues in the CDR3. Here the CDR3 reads CASSQDWEGENTEAFF. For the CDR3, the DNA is TGCGCCAGCAGCCAAGATTGGGAGGGGGAGAACACTGAAGCTTTCTTT.

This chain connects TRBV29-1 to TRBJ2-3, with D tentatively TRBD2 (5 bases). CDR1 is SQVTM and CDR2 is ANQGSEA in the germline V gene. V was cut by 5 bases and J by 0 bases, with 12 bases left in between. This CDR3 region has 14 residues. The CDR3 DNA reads TGCAGCGTTTCGAACGGGATAAGCACAGATACGCAGTATTTT. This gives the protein CSVSNGISTDTQYF.

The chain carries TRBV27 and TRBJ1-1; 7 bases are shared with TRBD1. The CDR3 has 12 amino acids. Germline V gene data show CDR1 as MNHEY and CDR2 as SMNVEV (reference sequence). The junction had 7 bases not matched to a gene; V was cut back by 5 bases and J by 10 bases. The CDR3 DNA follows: TGTGCCAGCAGTATTTGGGGACAGTCAGCTTTCTTT. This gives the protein CASSIWGQSAFF.

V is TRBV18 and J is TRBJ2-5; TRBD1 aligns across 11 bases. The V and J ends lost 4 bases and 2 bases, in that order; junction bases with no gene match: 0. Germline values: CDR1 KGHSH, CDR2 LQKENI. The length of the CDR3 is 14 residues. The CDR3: CASSRDRGQETQYF. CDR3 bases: TGTGCCAGCTCACGGGACAGGGGGCAAGAGACCCAGTACTTC. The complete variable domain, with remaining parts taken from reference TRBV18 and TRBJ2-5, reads NAGVMQNPRHLVRRRGQEARLRCSPMKGHSHVYWYRQLPEEGLKFMVYLQKENIIDESGMPKERFSAEFPKEGPSILRIQQVVRGDSAAYFCASSRDRGQETQYFGPGTRLLVL.

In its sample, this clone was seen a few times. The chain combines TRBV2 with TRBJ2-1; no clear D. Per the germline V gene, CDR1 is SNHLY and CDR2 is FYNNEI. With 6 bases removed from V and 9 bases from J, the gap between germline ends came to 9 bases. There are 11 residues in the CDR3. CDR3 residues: CASRLLVEQFF. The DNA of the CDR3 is TGTGCCAGCAGACTCTTAGTTGAGCAGTTCTTC.

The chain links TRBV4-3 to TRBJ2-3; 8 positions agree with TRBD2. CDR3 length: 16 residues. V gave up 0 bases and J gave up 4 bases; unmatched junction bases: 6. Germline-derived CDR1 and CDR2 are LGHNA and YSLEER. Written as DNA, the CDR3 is TGCGCCAGCAGCCAAGATTTGGGACTAGGGGCAGATACGCAGTATTTT. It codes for CASSQDLGLGADTQYF.

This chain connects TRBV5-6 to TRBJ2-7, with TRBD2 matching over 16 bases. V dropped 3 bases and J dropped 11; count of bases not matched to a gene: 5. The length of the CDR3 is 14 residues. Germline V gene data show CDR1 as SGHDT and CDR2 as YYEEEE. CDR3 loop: CASSSGTSGRGEYF. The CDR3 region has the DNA TGTGCCAGCAGCTCCGGGACTAGCGGGAGGGGAGAGTACTTC.

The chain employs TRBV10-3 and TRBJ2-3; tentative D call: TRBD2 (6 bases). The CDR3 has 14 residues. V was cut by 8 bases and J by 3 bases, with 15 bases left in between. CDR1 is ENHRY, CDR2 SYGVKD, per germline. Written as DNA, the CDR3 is TGTGCCATCCGGGAGTACGAGAAGACAGATACGCAGTATTTT. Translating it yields CAIREYEKTDTQYF.

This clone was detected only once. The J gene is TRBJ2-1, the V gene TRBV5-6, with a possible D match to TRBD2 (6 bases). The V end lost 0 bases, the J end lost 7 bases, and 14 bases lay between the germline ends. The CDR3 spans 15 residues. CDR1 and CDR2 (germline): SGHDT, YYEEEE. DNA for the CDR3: TGTGCCAGCAGCTTGGGTCCGGGAGTGACAAATGAGCAGTTCTTC. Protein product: CASSLGPGVTNEQFF.

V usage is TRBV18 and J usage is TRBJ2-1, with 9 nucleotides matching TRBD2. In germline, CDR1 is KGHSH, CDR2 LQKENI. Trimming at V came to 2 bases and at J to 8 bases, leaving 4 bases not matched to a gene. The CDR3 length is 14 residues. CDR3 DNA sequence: TGTGCCAGCTCACCAGCGGGAGGGCCCCATGAGCAGTTCTTC. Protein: CASSPAGGPHEQFF.

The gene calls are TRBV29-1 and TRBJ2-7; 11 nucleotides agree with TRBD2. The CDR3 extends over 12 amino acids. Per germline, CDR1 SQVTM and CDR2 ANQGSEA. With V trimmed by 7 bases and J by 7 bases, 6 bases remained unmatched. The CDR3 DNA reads TGCAGCGGACGACTAGCGGGAACTGAGCAGTACTTC. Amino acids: CSGRLAGTEQYF.

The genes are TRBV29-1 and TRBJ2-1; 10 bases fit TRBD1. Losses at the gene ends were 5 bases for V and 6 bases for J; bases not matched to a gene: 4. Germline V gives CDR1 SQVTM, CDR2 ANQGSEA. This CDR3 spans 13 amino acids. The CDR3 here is CSVRTGGLNEQFF. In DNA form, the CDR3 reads TGCAGCGTTCGGACAGGGGGACTCAATGAGCAGTTCTTC.

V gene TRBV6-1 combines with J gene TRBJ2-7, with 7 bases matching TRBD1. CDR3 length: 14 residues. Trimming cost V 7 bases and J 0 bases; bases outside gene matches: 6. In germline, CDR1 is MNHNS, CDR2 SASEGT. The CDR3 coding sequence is TGTGCCAGCACAAGGGGGCTTGACTCCTACGAGCAGTACTTC. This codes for CASTRGLDSYEQYF.

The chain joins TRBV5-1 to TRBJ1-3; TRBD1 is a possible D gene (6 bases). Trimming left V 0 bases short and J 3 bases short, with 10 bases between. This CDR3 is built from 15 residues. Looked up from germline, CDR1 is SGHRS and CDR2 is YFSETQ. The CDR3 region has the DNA TGCGCCAGCAGCTTGGAACAGGGTAGTGGAAACACCATATATTTT. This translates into CASSLEQGSGNTIYF.

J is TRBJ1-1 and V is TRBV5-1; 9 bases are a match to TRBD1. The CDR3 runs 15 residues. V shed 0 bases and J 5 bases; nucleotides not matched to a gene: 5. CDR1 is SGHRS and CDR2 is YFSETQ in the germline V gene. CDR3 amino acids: CASSLAGTGRTEAFF. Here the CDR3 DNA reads TGCGCCAGCAGCTTGGCTGGGACAGGGAGAACTGAAGCTTTCTTT.

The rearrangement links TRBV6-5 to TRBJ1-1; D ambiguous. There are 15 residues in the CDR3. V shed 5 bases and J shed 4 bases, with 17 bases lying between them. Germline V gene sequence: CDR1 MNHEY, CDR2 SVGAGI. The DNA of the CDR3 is TGTGCCAGCAGTCAGACGCCGGGGATGGGCACTGAAGCTTTCTTT. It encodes CASSQTPGMGTEAFF.

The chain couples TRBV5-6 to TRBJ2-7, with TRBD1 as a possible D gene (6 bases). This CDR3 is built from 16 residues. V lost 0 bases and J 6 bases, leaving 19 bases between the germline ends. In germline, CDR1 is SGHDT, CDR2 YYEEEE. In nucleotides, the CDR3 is TGTGCCAGCAGCTTGGTGGGGGCAGGGGAGCGTTTCGAGCAGTACTTC. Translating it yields CASSLVGAGERFEQYF.

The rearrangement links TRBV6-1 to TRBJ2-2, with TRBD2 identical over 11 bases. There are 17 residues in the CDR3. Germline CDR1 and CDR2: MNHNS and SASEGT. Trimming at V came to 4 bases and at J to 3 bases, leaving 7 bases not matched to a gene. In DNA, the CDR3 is TGTGCCAGCAGTGCTCGAACTAGCGGGAGTTACACCGGGGAGCTGTTTTTT. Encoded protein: CASSARTSGSYTGELFF.

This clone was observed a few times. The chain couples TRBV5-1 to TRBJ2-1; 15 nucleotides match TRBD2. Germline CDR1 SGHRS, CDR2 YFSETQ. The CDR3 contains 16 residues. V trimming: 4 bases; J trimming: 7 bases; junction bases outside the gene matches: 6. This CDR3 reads CASSVGLAGGPNEQFF. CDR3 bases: TGCGCCAGCAGCGTCGGACTAGCGGGAGGGCCAAATGAGCAGTTCTTC.

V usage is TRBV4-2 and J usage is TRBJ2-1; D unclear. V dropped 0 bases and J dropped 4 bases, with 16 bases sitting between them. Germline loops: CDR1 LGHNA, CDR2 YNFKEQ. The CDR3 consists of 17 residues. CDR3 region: CASSQDSGSTKYNEQFF. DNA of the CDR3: TGTGCCAGCAGCCAAGATTCGGGTAGCACAAAATACAATGAGCAGTTCTTC.

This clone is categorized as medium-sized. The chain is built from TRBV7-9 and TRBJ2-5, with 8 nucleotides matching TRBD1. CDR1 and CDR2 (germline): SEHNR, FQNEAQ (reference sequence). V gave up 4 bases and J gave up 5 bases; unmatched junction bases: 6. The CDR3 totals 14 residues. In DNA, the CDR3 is TGTGCCAGCAGCTGGACAGGGCGGTGGGAGACCCAGTACTTC. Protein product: CASSWTGRWETQYF.

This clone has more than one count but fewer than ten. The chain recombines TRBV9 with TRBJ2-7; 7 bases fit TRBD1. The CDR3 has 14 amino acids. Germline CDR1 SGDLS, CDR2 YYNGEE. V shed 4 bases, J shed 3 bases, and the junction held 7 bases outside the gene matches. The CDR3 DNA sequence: TGTGCCAGCAGCCTCCGGGACAGCTTCTACGAGCAGTACTTC. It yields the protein CASSLRDSFYEQYF.

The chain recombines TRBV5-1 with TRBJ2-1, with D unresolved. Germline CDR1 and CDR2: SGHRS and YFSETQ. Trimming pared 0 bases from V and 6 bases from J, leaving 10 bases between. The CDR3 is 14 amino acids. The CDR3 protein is CASSLEGARNEQFF. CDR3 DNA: TGCGCCAGCAGCTTGGAAGGAGCACGCAATGAGCAGTTCTTC.

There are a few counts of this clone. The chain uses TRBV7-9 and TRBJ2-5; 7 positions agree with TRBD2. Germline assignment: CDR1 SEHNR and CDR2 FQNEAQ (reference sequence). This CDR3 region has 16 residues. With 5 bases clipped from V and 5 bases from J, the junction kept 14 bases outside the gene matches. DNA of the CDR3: TGTGCCAGCAGCCCCACGGGGGGACCCCGAGTCGAGACCCAGTACTTC. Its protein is CASSPTGGPRVETQYF.

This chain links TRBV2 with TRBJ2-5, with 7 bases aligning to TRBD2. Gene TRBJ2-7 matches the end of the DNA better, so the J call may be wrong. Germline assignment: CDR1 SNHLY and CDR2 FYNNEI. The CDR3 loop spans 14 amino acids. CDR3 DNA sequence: TGTGCCAGCAGTGAACTAGCGGCCGCCTACGAGCAGTACTTC. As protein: CASSELAAAYEQYF.

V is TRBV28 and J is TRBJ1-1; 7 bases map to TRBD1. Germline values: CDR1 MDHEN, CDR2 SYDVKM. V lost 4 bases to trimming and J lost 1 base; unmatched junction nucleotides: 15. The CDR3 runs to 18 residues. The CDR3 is CASSSAYLHGQENTEAFF. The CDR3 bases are TGTGCCAGCAGTTCAGCGTATCTCCACGGACAGGAGAACACTGAAGCTTTCTTT. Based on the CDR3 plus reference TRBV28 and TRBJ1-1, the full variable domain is DVKVTQSSRYLVKRTGEKVFLECVQDMDHENMFWYRQDPGLGLRLIYFSYDVKMKEKGDIPEGYSVSREKKERFSLILESASTNQTSMYLCASSSAYLHGQENTEAFFGQGTRLTVV.